This T cell receptor (beta chain) was sequenced in a study of T cell changes during pregnancy in multiple sclerosis. Assay used: immunoSEQ multiplex PCR; TCRdb lists only in-frame clones, some missing. The data contain about 57,000 clones, approximately 92% of them seen just once; the ten biggest clones take up around 0.74%. This clone was seen a handful of times. The CDR3 has 11 amino acids. Looked up from germline, CDR1 is DFQATT and CDR2 is SNEGSKA (reference sequence). The J gene is TRBJ1-2, the V gene TRBV20-1; 7 positions match TRBD1. Specimen: CD4+ T cells from peripheral blood mononuclear cells, collected in the third trimester of pregnancy. The sequence came from a female donor with multiple sclerosis, enrolled in a pregnancy study. CDR3 sequence reads: CRVHRGGGYTF. For the CDR3, the DNA is TGCAGGGTCCACAGGGGAGGTGGCTACACCTTC.